The 7 T cell receptor beta chains listed next were all sequenced from one sample in a study of cytomegalovirus exposure and HLA in healthy donors. The method was immunoSEQ multiplex PCR; TCRdb's version includes in-frame clones alone and lacks a portion of them. The sample includes roughly 43,000 clones, about 93% of them seen just once. Sample: PBMCs. These receptors all stem from a man aged 18 to 30 in good health and CMV-seronegative.

The CDR3 DNA is TGTGCCAGCAAGGTCACAGGGAGCACAGATACGCAGTATTTT. Translation: CASKVTGSTDTQYF. This chain connects TRBV2 to TRBJ2-3, with D possibly being TRBD1 (6 bases). Germline V gene data show CDR1 as SNHLY and CDR2 as FYNNEI. Trimming took 7 bases from V and 0 from J, leaving 11 bases between them. The CDR3 sequence is 14 residues long.

The table lists this clone with a count of one. The V call is TRBV2, the J call TRBJ2-1; possible D gene TRBD2, 7 bases. V shed 8 bases and J shed 8 bases, with 16 bases lying between them. Germline V CDR1 and CDR2: SNHLY, FYNNEI. The CDR3 spans 13 residues. CDR3 DNA sequence: TGTGCCAGCGCGGGGGCACGTGGCGATGAGCAGTTCTTC. Amino acids: CASAGARGDEQFF. Looking up the rest from reference TRBV2 and TRBJ2-1 gives the full variable domain: EPEVTQTPSHQVTQMGQEVILRCVPISNHLYFYWYRQILGQKVEFLVSFYNNEISEKSEIFDDQFSVERPDGSNFTLKIRSTKLEDSAMYFCASAGARGDEQFFGPGTRLTVL.

The gene calls are TRBV4-1 and TRBJ1-4, with D unresolved. CDR1 and CDR2 (germline): MGHRA, YSYEKL. CDR3 length: 14 amino acids. V was trimmed by 4 bases and J by 0 bases, leaving 6 bases between them. The CDR3 here is CASSPTATNEKLFF. The CDR3 DNA is TGCGCCAGCAGCCCAACAGCAACTAATGAAAAACTGTTTTTT.

The chain joins TRBV4-1 to TRBJ2-7, with 8 bases that match TRBD1. V dropped 0 bases and J dropped 4; count of bases not matched to a gene: 8. This CDR3 is built from 16 residues. From germline, CDR1 is MGHRA and CDR2 YSYEKL. Here the CDR3 reads CASSQESVGQGYEQYF. The DNA for the CDR3 is TGCGCCAGCAGCCAAGAAAGCGTAGGACAGGGTTACGAGCAGTACTTC.

This chain connects TRBV7-6 to TRBJ2-1; TRBD2 might be the D (5 bases). The CDR3 sequence is 15 residues long. Trimming removed 7 bases at V and 4 bases at J, with 17 bases between. The germline V gene has CDR1 SGHVS and CDR2 FNYEAQ. In nucleotides, the CDR3 is TGTGCCAGCACCGAGACGGGGAGTCTATACAATGAGCAGTTCTTC. It codes for CASTETGSLYNEQFF.

This clone was seen a single time. The chain links TRBV4-2 to TRBJ2-5; TRBD2 matches 13 bases. CDR1 is LGHNA, CDR2 YNFKEQ, per germline. Germline trimming cut 5 bases from V and 7 bases from J; bases unmatched to any gene: 10. This CDR3 region has 16 residues. The CDR3 loop is CASSGGTSGGVGTQYF. The CDR3 coding sequence is TGTGCCAGCAGCGGGGGCACTAGCGGGGGGGTAGGGACCCAGTACTTC.

The V and J genes are TRBV2 and TRBJ2-5, with D possibly TRBD1 on 7 matching bases. CDR3 size: 14 residues. CDR1 is SNHLY and CDR2 is FYNNEI in the germline V gene. Trimming removed 6 bases from V and 2 bases from J, with 13 bases in between. CDR3: CASSLSGGQETQYF. CDR3 sequence (DNA): TGTGCCAGCAGCTTATCAGGGGGGCAAGAGACCCAGTACTTC.